This T cell receptor (beta chain) is from a study of blood T cell repertoires in COVID-19. Study background: Acute-phase and convalescent COVID-19 samples originated in the United States, Italy and Spain. Sample material is recorded as cDNA or gDNA derived from T cells, B-cell-depleted T cells, or PBMCs.

Per the original methods: Estimated nucleated cell counts came from reference gene primer amplification. TCRdb's table, derived via immunoSEQ multiplex PCR, lists solely in-frame clones and lacks some. The V and J calls and the clone size are those of that table, but D and trimming were determined from the DNA. The data contain roughly 230,000 clones, around 83% of them singletons. Germline-derived CDR1 and CDR2 are MGHDK and SYGVNS. The V segment lost 3 bases and the J segment 4 bases; nucleotides outside the gene matches: 6. The CDR3 length is 14 residues. This sequence originates from a woman aged 50 to 65 with acute or convalescent COVID-19. The V call is TRBV25-1, the J call TRBJ2-7; TRBD2 aligns across 7 bases. Sequencing was performed on peripheral blood. CDR3 DNA: TGTGCCAGCAGTGATTGGGGCGGGGGTTACGAGCAGTACTTC. It yields the protein CASSDWGGGYEQYF.